This TCR beta chain is drawn from a study of OX40 agonist ivuxolimab in advanced cancers. Germline-derived CDR1 and CDR2 are SNHLY and FYNNEI. V trimming: 4 bases; J trimming: 3 bases; junction bases outside the gene matches: 0. The CDR3 sequence is 12 residues long. This clone showed up just a few times. Sequenced by immunoSEQ multiplex PCR; TCRdb stores in-frame clones only, minus some. This sample has around 17,000 clones, with 65% to 90% found just once. The specimen comprised CD4+ or CD8+ T cells sorted from blood, sampled in a trial of the OX40 agonist ivuxolimab. The chain links TRBV2 to TRBJ2-7; 7 bases match TRBD1. The origin of this receptor is an adult with an advanced solid tumor such as melanoma, head and neck, liver or kidney cancer. DNA of the CDR3: TGTGCCAGCAGTGGACAGGGCTACGAGCAGTACTTC. This translates into CASSGQGYEQYF. Using reference TRBV2 and TRBJ2-7 for the parts outside the CDR3, the full variable domain is EPEVTQTPSHQVTQMGQEVILRCVPISNHLYFYWYRQILGQKVEFLVSFYNNEISEKSEIFDDQFSVERPDGSNFTLKIRSTKLEDSAMYFCASSGQGYEQYFGPGTRLTVT.